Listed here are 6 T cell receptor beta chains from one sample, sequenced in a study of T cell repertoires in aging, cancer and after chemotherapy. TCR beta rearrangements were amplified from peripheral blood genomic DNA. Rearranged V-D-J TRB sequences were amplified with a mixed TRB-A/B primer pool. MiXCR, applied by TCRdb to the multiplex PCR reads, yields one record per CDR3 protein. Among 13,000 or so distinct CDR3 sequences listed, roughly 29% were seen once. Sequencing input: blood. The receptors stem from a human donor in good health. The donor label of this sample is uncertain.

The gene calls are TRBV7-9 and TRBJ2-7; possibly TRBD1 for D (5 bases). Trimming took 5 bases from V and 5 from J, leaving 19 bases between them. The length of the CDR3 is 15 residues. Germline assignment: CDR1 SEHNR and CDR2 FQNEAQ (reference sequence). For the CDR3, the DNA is TGTGCCAGCAGCGCAAGCAGGGCCCATGGGCACGAGCAGTACTTC. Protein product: CASSASRAHGHEQYF.

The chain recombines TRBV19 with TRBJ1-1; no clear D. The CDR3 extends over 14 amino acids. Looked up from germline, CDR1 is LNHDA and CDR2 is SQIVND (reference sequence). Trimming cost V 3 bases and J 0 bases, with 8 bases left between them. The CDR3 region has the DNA TGTGCCAGTAGTATGTCCGGCATGAACACTGAAGCTTTCTTT. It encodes CASSMSGMNTEAFF. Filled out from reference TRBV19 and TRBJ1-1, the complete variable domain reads DGGITQSPKYLFRKEGQNVTLSCEQNLNHDAMYWYRQDPGQGLRLIYYSQIVNDFQKGDIAEGYSVSREKKESFPLTVTSAQKNPTAFYLCASSMSGMNTEAFFGQGTRLTVV.

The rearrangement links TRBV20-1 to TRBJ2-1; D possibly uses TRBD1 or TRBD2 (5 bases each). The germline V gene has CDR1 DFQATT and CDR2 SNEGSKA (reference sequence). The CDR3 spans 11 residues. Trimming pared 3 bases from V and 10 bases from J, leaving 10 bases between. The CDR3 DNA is TGCAGTGCTAGTTTGGGGGACGAGCAGTTCTTC. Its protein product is CSASLGDEQFF.

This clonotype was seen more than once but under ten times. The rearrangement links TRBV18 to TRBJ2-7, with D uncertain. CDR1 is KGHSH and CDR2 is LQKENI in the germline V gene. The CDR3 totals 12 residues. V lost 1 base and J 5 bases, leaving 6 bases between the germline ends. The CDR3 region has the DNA TGTGCCAGCTCACCACAGGCAGACGAGCAGTACTTC. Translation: CASSPQADEQYF.

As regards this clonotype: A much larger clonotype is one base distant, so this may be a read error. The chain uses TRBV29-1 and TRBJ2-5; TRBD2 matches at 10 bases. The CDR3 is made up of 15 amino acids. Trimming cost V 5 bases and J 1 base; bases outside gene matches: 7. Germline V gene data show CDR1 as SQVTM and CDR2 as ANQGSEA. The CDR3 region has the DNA TGCAGCGTTTTAATAGCGGGGGGAATCCAAGAGACCCAGTACTTC. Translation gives CSVLIAGGIQETQYF.

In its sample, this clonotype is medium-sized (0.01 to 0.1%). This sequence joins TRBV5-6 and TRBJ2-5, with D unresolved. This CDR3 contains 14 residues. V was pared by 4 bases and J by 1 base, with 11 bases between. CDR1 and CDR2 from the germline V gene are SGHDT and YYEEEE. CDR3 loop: CASSLPIGQETQYF. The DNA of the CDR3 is TGTGCCAGCAGCCTACCTATCGGCCAAGAGACCCAGTACTTC. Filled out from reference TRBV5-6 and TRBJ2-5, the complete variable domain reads DAGVTQSPTHLIKTRGQQVTLRCSPKSGHDTVSWYQQALGQGPQFIFQYYEEEERQRGNFPDRFSGHQFPNYSSELNVNALLLGDSALYLCASSLPIGQETQYFGPGTRLLVL.